This T cell receptor beta chain was observed in a study of blood T cell repertoires in COVID-19. Clones were read by immunoSEQ multiplex PCR, and TCRdb kept only the in-frame ones, dropping some. The sample shows 230,000 or so clones, more than 75% of them seen only once. This CDR3 has 14 residues. Germline CDR1 is SGHTA and CDR2 is FQGNSA. Trimming shortened V by 4 bases and J by 1 base, and 9 bases separated the two germline ends. This receptor was taken from a man aged 35 to 55 with active or convalescent COVID-19. The rearrangement uses TRBV7-2 and TRBJ2-3; D is possibly TRBD2 (6 bases). Sequenced material: peripheral blood. This chain's CDR3 is CASSSPGGTDTQYF. CDR3 DNA: TGTGCCAGCAGCTCCCCGGGAGGCACAGATACGCAGTATTTT.